This T cell receptor beta chain appears in the sequencing data of a study of T cell responses to AZD1222 COVID-19 vaccine. Study outcomes and limitations: Only after the peak T cell response were repertoires sampled. Donor demographics were predominantly white British with a female majority; clonal diversity may be underestimated. Just a handful of AZD1222 recipients were seropositive at baseline. Spike-specific TCR depth and breadth grew after two AZD1222 doses.

This CDR3 is built from 16 residues. Germline CDR1 and CDR2: MNHEY and SMNVEV (reference sequence). Trimming took off 3 bases at V and 0 bases at J, with 15 bases between the two ends. Details on this clone: Its target is unknown.

TCRdb's copy holds only in-frame clones and misses some; the assay was immunoSEQ multiplex PCR. Among roughly 93,000 clones listed, approximately 89% were seen once. V is TRBV27 and J is TRBJ2-7; D unclear. This clonotype originated in an adult who received the AZD1222 COVID-19 vaccine. The sample was peripheral blood, taken 28 days after the second AZD1222 dose. The CDR3 DNA reads as TGTGCCAGCAGTTTGAATCGGCAGCAAAGCTCCTACGAGCAGTACTTC. Its translation is CASSLNRQQSSYEQYF.